Each of the 3 T cell receptor beta chains below was sequenced from the same sample in a study of blood T cell repertoires in COVID-19. Sequencing was performed with immunoSEQ multiplex PCR; in TCRdb, only in-frame clones are kept and a portion is missing. The sample consists of 89,000 or so clones, nearly 95% of them appearing once. Sequencing was carried out using peripheral blood. The receptors were gathered from a human donor with active COVID-19. The donor label of this sample is uncertain.

This chain joins TRBV6-5 and TRBJ2-1; 7 nucleotides agree with TRBD2. This CDR3 is 15 amino acids long. V was pared by 8 bases and J by 4 bases, with 11 bases of the junction left unmatched. CDR1 MNHEY and CDR2 SVGAGI come from the germline V gene. DNA for the CDR3: TGTGCCAGCGTACCCTTCCGCGGGAGTTACAATGAGCAGTTCTTC. This gives the protein CASVPFRGSYNEQFF.

V and J are TRBV27 and TRBJ2-7; D call uncertain. Germline CDR1 and CDR2: MNHEY and SMNVEV (reference sequence). V lost 6 bases to trimming and J lost 2 bases, with 5 bases between them. This CDR3 is 11 amino acids long. The DNA of the CDR3 is TGTGCCAGCAGCTCGGCCTACGAGCAGTACTTC. Protein sequence: CASSSAYEQYF.

The chain has TRBV4-1 and TRBJ2-3; D is unclear. The germline V and J ends were trimmed by 6 bases and 6 bases, with 10 bases remaining between them. Per the germline V gene, CDR1 is MGHRA and CDR2 is YSYEKL. CDR3 length: 12 amino acids. The CDR3 loop reads CASSAGEDTQYF. In DNA form, the CDR3 reads TGCGCCAGCAGTGCAGGCGAGGATACGCAGTATTTT.